The rows below give T cell receptor beta chains drawn from one sample of a study of low-dose radiotherapy and immunotherapy resistance in tumors. TCRdb fed the reads into MiXCR, producing one record per CDR3 protein. The sample lists 80,000 or so distinct CDR3 sequences; around a sixth were seen once. Here the sequenced sample was PBMCs, taken after low-dose radiotherapy plus immunotherapy. The receptor source for this set is a male donor with prostate cancer. The CDR3 runs from the conserved cysteine through the conserved F or W. D genes are given only for firm matches. Rows give clone size only sometimes, using once, few, many, or a class for an expanded clone.

many,17,TRBV7-2,.,TRBJ2-7,CASSLMAGGGQGFEQYF,TGTGCCAGCAGCTTAATGGCGGGGGGGGGACAGGGCTTCGAGCAGTACTTC
.,13,TRBV4-3,.,TRBJ2-2,CASSQVETGELFF,TGCGCCAGCAGCCAAGTCGAGACCGGGGAGCTGTTTTTT
many,14,TRBV27,.,TRBJ1-3,CASRSGATGNTIYF,TGTGCCAGCAGGTCGGGGGCGACTGGAAACACCATATATTTT
few,15,TRBV6-2/TRBV6-3,.,TRBJ1-4,CASSVQGWTNEKLFF,TGTGCCAGCAGTGTCCAGGGGTGGACTAATGAAAAACTGTTTTTT
many,14,TRBV7-6,.,TRBJ2-7,CASSHRDNPYEQYF,TGTGCCAGCAGCCACCGGGACAACCCCTACGAGCAGTACTTC
many,14,TRBV6-5,.,TRBJ2-7,CASSHRDRSYEQYF,TGTGCCAGCAGCCATAGGGACCGCTCCTACGAGCAGTACTTC
many,15,TRBV7-8,.,TRBJ2-1,CASTQGALSPNEQFF,TGTGCCAGCACCCAGGGAGCCCTTAGCCCTAATGAGCAGTTCTTC
few,18,TRBV7-2,TRBD2,TRBJ2-6,CASSRKGLAGGGANVLTF,TGTGCCAGCAGCCGTAAGGGACTAGCGGGAGGAGGGGCCAACGTCCTGACTTTC
many,13,TRBV7-2,.,TRBJ2-1,CASSLTWRDEQFF,TGCGCCAGCAGCCTAACTTGGAGGGATGAGCAGTTCTTC
.,16,TRBV6-6,TRBD2,TRBJ2-7,CASSYDPGTSGSKQYF,TGTGCCAGCAGTTACGATCCTGGGACTAGCGGGAGTAAGCAGTACTTC
many,15,TRBV4-1,.,TRBJ2-7,CASSQSGRSSYEQYF,TGCGCCAGCAGCCAAAGTGGCAGGAGCTCCTACGAGCAGTACTTC
many,13,TRBV20-1,TRBD1,TRBJ2-7,CSAPRQGSNEQYF,TGCAGTGCTCCTCGACAGGGCTCCAACGAGCAGTACTTC
.,12,TRBV13,TRBD1,TRBJ1-1,CASSPGTAEAFF,TGTGCCAGCAGCCCAGGGACAGCAGAAGCTTTCTTT
.,12,TRBV5-1,TRBD1,TRBJ1-1,CASSLEGQAHDF,TGCGCCAGCAGCTTGGAGGGACAGGCCCACGACTTT
few,15,TRBV5-1,.,TRBJ2-2,CASSLGPARTGELFF,TGCGCCAGCAGCTTGGGGCCGGCTAGGACCGGGGAGCTGTTTTTT
many,14,TRBV28,.,TRBJ1-2,CASSPDGANYGYTF,TGTGCCAGCAGCCCCGACGGGGCTAACTATGGCTACACCTTC
many,13,TRBV11-2,.,TRBJ2-7,CASSLGRSYEQYF,TGTGCCAGCAGCTTAGGGCGTTCCTACGAGCAGTACTTC
many,18,TRBV28,TRBD2,TRBJ2-3,CASSFPKLSAGETDTQYF,TGTGCCAGCAGTTTTCCTAAGCTTTCAGCGGGAGAGACAGATACGCAGTATTTT
.,14,TRBV24-1,.,TRBJ2-2,CATSDRTFTGELFF,TGTGCCACCAGTGATCGGACGTTCACCGGGGAGCTGTTTTTT
many,14,TRBV12-3/TRBV12-4,.,TRBJ2-7,CASSPGLAPYEQYF,TGTGCCAGCAGCCCAGGACTCGCCCCCTACGAGCAGTACTTC
.,16,TRBV9,.,TRBJ2-1,CASSKHFAGSYNEQFF,TGTGCCAGCAGCAAACACTTTGCGGGTTCCTACAATGAGCAGTTCTTC
many,16,TRBV29-1,.,TRBJ2-5,CSLWRKSQGSQETQYF,TGCAGCCTATGGAGAAAGTCCCAAGGGTCCCAAGAGACCCAGTACTTC
many,16,TRBV7-2,.,TRBJ1-4,CASSVDSYATNEKLFF,TGTGCCAGCAGCGTAGACAGTTATGCAACTAATGAAAAACTGTTTTTT
many,15,TRBV12-5,.,TRBJ1-5,CASGDGTVGNQPQHF,TGTGCTAGTGGGGACGGGACGGTCGGCAATCAGCCCCAGCATTTT
many,16,TRBV28,.,TRBJ1-2,CASSEAGALSNYGYTF,TGTGCCAGCAGTGAGGCAGGGGCCCTATCTAACTATGGCTACACCTTC
once,14,TRBV20-1,.,TRBJ1-2,CSARNRTDNYGYTF,TGCAGTGCTAGAAACAGGACCGATAACTATGGCTACACCTTC
many,14,TRBV6-1,.,TRBJ2-5,CASTQSAPQETQYF,TGTGCCAGCACCCAATCAGCCCCCCAAGAGACCCAGTACTTC
many,16,TRBV28,.,TRBJ2-3,CASSLLKPVTTDTQYF,TGTGCCAGCAGTTTACTTAAACCGGTAACGACAGATACGCAGTATTTT
many,14,TRBV20-1,TRBD1,TRBJ2-4,CSARRQGGKNIQYF,TGCAGTGCTAGAAGACAGGGTGGCAAAAACATTCAGTACTTC
many,14,TRBV5-1,TRBD1,TRBJ2-7,CASKFTGGVYEQYF,TGCGCCAGCAAATTCACAGGGGGCGTGTACGAGCAGTACTTC
.,13,TRBV12-3/TRBV12-4,.,TRBJ2-1,CASSSGTFGEQFF,TGTGCCAGCAGCTCGGGGACTTTCGGTGAGCAGTTCTTC
many,16,TRBV5-5,.,TRBJ1-6,CASSLVLQGLGSPLHF,TGTGCCAGCAGCCTAGTATTACAGGGCCTGGGTTCACCCCTCCACTTT
many,15,TRBV10-3,TRBD2,TRBJ2-3,CAISGQGTSGNTQYF,TGTGCCATCAGTGGGCAAGGGACTAGCGGAAATACGCAGTATTTT
many,15,TRBV20-1,TRBD2,TRBJ2-5,CSARDTSGREETQYF,TGCAGTGCTAGAGATACTAGCGGGAGAGAAGAGACCCAGTACTTC
many,15,TRBV4-1,.,TRBJ2-2,CASSLRRPFPGELFF,TGCGCCAGCAGCCTCAGGCGGCCGTTTCCCGGGGAGCTGTTTTTT
many,15,TRBV28,TRBD1,TRBJ2-7,CASSSPPGQLNEQYF,TGTGCCAGCAGTTCCCCGCCGGGACAGCTGAACGAGCAGTACTTC
.,15,TRBV6-4,.,TRBJ2-1,CASSDSSGTYNEQFF,TGTGCCAGCAGTGACTCGAGTGGCACCTACAATGAGCAGTTCTTC
many,14,TRBV15,TRBD1,TRBJ1-5,CATSRGQVNQPQHF,TGTGCCACCAGCAGGGGACAGGTCAATCAGCCCCAGCATTTT
many,15,TRBV12-5,.,TRBJ2-3,CASGSNTGSTDTQYF,TGTGCTAGTGGGTCGAACACAGGATCCACAGATACGCAGTATTTT
.,15,TRBV6-8,.,TRBJ1-4,CASSLKPGGNEKLFF,TGTGCCAGCAGCCTCAAACCGGGAGGTAATGAAAAACTGTTTTTT
.,13,TRBV2,.,TRBJ2-2,CASMAANTGELFF,TGTGCCAGCATGGCAGCTAACACCGGGGAGCTGTTTTTT
.,15,TRBV19,.,TRBJ1-5,CASSITRGSNQPQHF,TGTGCCAGTAGTATTACCCGGGGGAGCAATCAGCCCCAGCATTTT
many,14,TRBV6-6,.,TRBJ2-2,CASHGSSLAGELFF,TGTGCCAGCCACGGTAGTTCTCTCGCCGGGGAGCTGTTTTTT
many,16,TRBV14,.,TRBJ2-7,CASSQYRAPSSYEQYF,TGTGCCAGCAGCCAATACCGAGCCCCGAGCTCCTACGAGCAGTACTTC
many,16,TRBV4-3,TRBD2,TRBJ2-2,CASSQGSGRASGELFF,TGCGCCAGCAGCCAAGGGAGCGGGAGGGCCTCCGGGGAGCTGTTTTTT
many,14,TRBV4-2,TRBD2,TRBJ2-3,CASSQDRGGRGPYF,TGTGCCAGCAGCCAAGATCGAGGCGGGAGGGGCCCGTATTTT
many,16,TRBV20-1,TRBD2,TRBJ2-4,CSARDGASGYKNIQYF,TGCAGTGCTAGAGATGGAGCTAGCGGATACAAAAACATTCAGTACTTC
many,15,TRBV4-3,.,TRBJ2-5,CASSQGQTRRETQYF,TGCGCCAGCAGCCAAGGTCAGACTAGACGCGAGACCCAGTACTTC
many,14,TRBV6-5,.,TRBJ2-4,CATQAERAKNIQYF,TGTGCCACCCAAGCGGAAAGAGCCAAAAACATTCAGTACTTC
many,19,TRBV6-6,.,TRBJ2-6,CASSTTALVGLSGANVLTF,TGTGCCAGCAGCACCACCGCTCTAGTGGGTCTCTCTGGGGCCAACGTCCTGACTTTC
many,18,TRBV7-2,TRBD2,TRBJ2-1,CASSLLTTSGLGYNEQFF,TGTGCCAGCAGCTTACTAACTACTAGCGGCCTCGGGTACAATGAGCAGTTCTTC
many,14,TRBV30,.,TRBJ2-5,CAWSRTGLQETQYF,TGTGCCTGGAGTCGAACAGGGCTTCAAGAGACCCAGTACTTC
.,16,TRBV6-2/TRBV6-3,TRBD1,TRBJ2-7,CASSYSRTGGRYEQYF,TGTGCCAGCAGTTACAGCCGGACAGGGGGTCGGTACGAGCAGTACTTC
once,12,TRBV28,.,TRBJ2-5,CASSPQAGTQYF,TGTGCCAGCAGTCCTCAGGCGGGGACCCAGTACTTC
many,13,TRBV12-3/TRBV12-4,TRBD2,TRBJ2-7,CASSLGGGYEQYF,TGTGCCAGCAGTTTGGGGGGAGGGTACGAGCAGTACTTC
many,15,TRBV20-1,TRBD1,TRBJ1-5,CSARTGGEANQPQHF,TGCAGTGCCAGGACAGGGGGAGAGGCAAATCAGCCCCAGCATTTT
.,15,TRBV14,.,TRBJ2-1,CASSQDWGRVNEQFF,TGTGCCAGCAGCCAAGATTGGGGCAGGGTCAACGAGCAGTTCTTC
many,12,TRBV2,.,TRBJ1-5,CATSGNNQPQHF,TGTGCCACGTCGGGGAACAATCAGCCCCAGCATTTT
many,14,TRBV20-1,TRBD2,TRBJ2-3,CSAGGLAGADTQYF,TGCAGTGCGGGGGGACTAGCGGGAGCAGATACGCAGTATTTT